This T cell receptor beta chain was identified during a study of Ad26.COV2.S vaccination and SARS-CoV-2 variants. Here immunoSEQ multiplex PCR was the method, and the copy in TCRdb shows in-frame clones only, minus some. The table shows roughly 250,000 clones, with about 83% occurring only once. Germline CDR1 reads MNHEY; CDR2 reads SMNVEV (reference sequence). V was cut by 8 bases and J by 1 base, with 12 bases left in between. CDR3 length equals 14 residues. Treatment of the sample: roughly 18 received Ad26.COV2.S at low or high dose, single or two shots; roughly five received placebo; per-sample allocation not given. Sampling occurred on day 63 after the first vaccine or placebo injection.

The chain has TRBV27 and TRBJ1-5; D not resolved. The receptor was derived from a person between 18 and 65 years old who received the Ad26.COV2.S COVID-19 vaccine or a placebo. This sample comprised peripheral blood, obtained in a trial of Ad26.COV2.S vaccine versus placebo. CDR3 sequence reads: CASPRKFSNQPQHF. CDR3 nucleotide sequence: TGTGCCAGCCCAAGAAAGTTCAGCAATCAGCCCCAGCATTTT.